This is a list of T cell receptor beta chains from one sample in a study of blood T cell repertoires in COVID-19. Repertoires were generated with immunoSEQ multiplex PCR, while TCRdb's copy carries only in-frame clones and drops some. There are some 220,000 clones in the sample; roughly 84% occur only once, and approximately 18% lies in the top ten. Sequencing input: peripheral blood. These receptors all stem from a woman aged 80 or over with active or convalescent COVID-19. CDR3s include the opening cysteine and the closing phenylalanine or tryptophan. A D gene is named only where the DNA matches it firmly. Size is omitted from some rows. Given values are once, few, many or a class for expanded clones.

j_call: TRBJ1-2; v_call: TRBV6-2/TRBV6-3; clone_size: once; d_call: TRBD1; cdr3_aa: CASSTWTGGNYGYTF; cdr3_nt: TGTGCCAGCAGTACTTGGACAGGGGGCAATTATGGCTACACCTTC
j_call: TRBJ2-1; v_call: TRBV11-3; clone_size: NA; d_call: TRBD2; cdr3_aa: CASSEWGGSGEQFF; cdr3_nt: TGTGCCAGCAGCGAATGGGGAGGGTCGGGTGAGCAGTTCTTC
j_call: TRBJ2-5; v_call: TRBV5-1; clone_size: NA; d_call: NA; cdr3_aa: CASSRSELGETQYF; cdr3_nt: TGCGCCAGCAGCCGATCGGAGTTAGGAGAGACCCAGTACTTC
j_call: TRBJ2-1; v_call: TRBV9; clone_size: NA; d_call: TRBD2; cdr3_aa: CASSAGLAGGPSENNEQFF; cdr3_nt: TGTGCCAGCAGCGCCGGACTAGCGGGAGGGCCCTCGGAAAACAATGAGCAGTTCTTC
j_call: TRBJ2-3; v_call: TRBV11-3; clone_size: NA; d_call: NA; cdr3_aa: CASRGGGGTDTQYF; cdr3_nt: TGTGCCAGCAGAGGGGGGGGAGGGACAGATACGCAGTATTTT
j_call: TRBJ1-1; v_call: TRBV6-2/TRBV6-3; clone_size: NA; d_call: TRBD1; cdr3_aa: CASSYSGRGQNTEAFF; cdr3_nt: TGTGCCAGCAGTTACAGCGGTAGGGGGCAGAACACTGAAGCTTTCTTT
j_call: TRBJ2-1; v_call: TRBV7-9; clone_size: NA; d_call: TRBD2; cdr3_aa: CASSFGPLSGGYEQFF; cdr3_nt: TGTGCCAGCAGCTTTGGACCCCTGAGCGGGGGTTATGAGCAGTTCTTC
j_call: TRBJ2-7; v_call: TRBV4-3; clone_size: NA; d_call: TRBD2; cdr3_aa: CASSQDYTSGSSYTYEQYF; cdr3_nt: TGCGCCAGCAGCCAAGATTATACTAGCGGGAGCTCTTATACCTACGAGCAGTACTTC
j_call: TRBJ1-5; v_call: TRBV6-5; clone_size: NA; d_call: NA; cdr3_aa: CASIQGSANQPQHF; cdr3_nt: TGTGCCAGCATTCAAGGGAGTGCCAATCAGCCCCAGCATTTT
j_call: TRBJ1-2; v_call: TRBV9; clone_size: NA; d_call: TRBD1; cdr3_aa: CASSIDRDRYTF; cdr3_nt: TGTGCCAGCAGTATCGACAGGGATCGCTACACCTTC
j_call: TRBJ2-5; v_call: TRBV4-2; clone_size: NA; d_call: TRBD2; cdr3_aa: CASSQETGLAAETQYF; cdr3_nt: TGTGCCAGCAGCCAAGAAACGGGACTAGCGGCAGAGACCCAGTACTTC
j_call: TRBJ1-6; v_call: TRBV27; clone_size: NA; d_call: TRBD1; cdr3_aa: CASSLSSGGYNSPLHF; cdr3_nt: TGTGCCAGCAGTTTATCTTCAGGGGGCTATAATTCACCCCTCCACTTT
j_call: TRBJ2-7; v_call: TRBV12-5; clone_size: NA; d_call: NA; cdr3_aa: CASGRSSYEQYF; cdr3_nt: TGTGCTAGTGGACGGAGCTCCTACGAGCAGTACTTC
j_call: TRBJ1-1; v_call: TRBV7-8; clone_size: NA; d_call: NA; cdr3_aa: CASSPQGLNTEAFF; cdr3_nt: TGTGCCAGCAGCCCCCAGGGTTTGAACACTGAAGCTTTCTTT
j_call: TRBJ2-2; v_call: TRBV11-3; clone_size: NA; d_call: TRBD2; cdr3_aa: CASSLGSGTNTGELFF; cdr3_nt: TGTGCCAGCAGCTTAGGGAGCGGGACGAACACCGGGGAGCTGTTTTTT
j_call: TRBJ2-1; v_call: TRBV7-9; clone_size: NA; d_call: TRBD2; cdr3_aa: CASSFTSGGFNEQFF; cdr3_nt: TGTGCCAGCAGCTTCACTAGCGGGGGTTTCAATGAGCAGTTCTTC
j_call: TRBJ1-1; v_call: TRBV27; clone_size: once; d_call: NA; cdr3_aa: CASSLWAGKNTEAFF; cdr3_nt: TGTGCCAGCAGTTTATGGGCGGGTAAGAACACTGAAGCTTTCTTT
j_call: TRBJ2-1; v_call: TRBV9; clone_size: NA; d_call: NA; cdr3_aa: CASSVGGPRNNEQFF; cdr3_nt: TGTGCCAGCAGCGTAGGGGGGCCTCGGAACAATGAGCAGTTCTTC
j_call: TRBJ2-5; v_call: TRBV28; clone_size: NA; d_call: NA; cdr3_aa: CASSFAGRLQETQYF; cdr3_nt: TGTGCCAGCAGTTTTGCAGGGAGGTTGCAAGAGACCCAGTACTTC
j_call: TRBJ2-1; v_call: TRBV28; clone_size: NA; d_call: TRBD2; cdr3_aa: CASRERGSGAGSYNEQFF; cdr3_nt: TGTGCCAGCAGGGAAAGGGGTAGCGGGGCTGGCTCCTACAATGAGCAGTTCTTC
j_call: TRBJ1-1; v_call: TRBV12-3/TRBV12-4; clone_size: NA; d_call: NA; cdr3_aa: CASSRESNTEAFF; cdr3_nt: TGTGCCAGCAGCAGGGAATCGAACACTGAAGCTTTCTTT
j_call: TRBJ2-3; v_call: TRBV7-2; clone_size: NA; d_call: NA; cdr3_aa: CASSPGTADTQYF; cdr3_nt: TGTGCCAGCAGCCCCGGGACTGCAGATACGCAGTATTTT
j_call: TRBJ1-4; v_call: TRBV11-1; clone_size: NA; d_call: NA; cdr3_aa: CASSFSGAFGEKLFF; cdr3_nt: TGTGCCAGCAGCTTTTCTGGCGCCTTCGGGGAAAAACTGTTTTTT
j_call: TRBJ1-5; v_call: TRBV6-5; clone_size: once; d_call: NA; cdr3_aa: CASSSAIDRPQHF; cdr3_nt: TGTGCCAGCAGTTCCGCTATCGACAGGCCCCAGCATTTT
j_call: TRBJ1-4; v_call: TRBV29-1; clone_size: NA; d_call: TRBD1; cdr3_aa: CSVRDRVGTNEKLFF; cdr3_nt: TGCAGCGTTCGCGACAGGGTCGGGACTAATGAAAAACTGTTTTTT
j_call: TRBJ2-7; v_call: TRBV3-1/TRBV3-2; clone_size: once; d_call: NA; cdr3_aa: CASSPRSLSYEQYF; cdr3_nt: TGTGCCAGCAGCCCGAGGTCACTTTCCTACGAGCAGTACTTC
j_call: TRBJ2-1; v_call: TRBV5-1; clone_size: few; d_call: NA; cdr3_aa: CASGQQGGSYNEQFF; cdr3_nt: TGCGCCAGCGGACAACAGGGGGGGTCCTACAATGAGCAGTTCTTC
j_call: TRBJ2-2; v_call: TRBV9; clone_size: few; d_call: NA; cdr3_aa: CASSPRFVRGFGTGELFF; cdr3_nt: TGTGCCAGCAGCCCCCGCTTTGTCCGCGGGTTCGGCACCGGGGAGCTGTTTTTT
j_call: TRBJ2-3; v_call: TRBV28; clone_size: once; d_call: TRBD2; cdr3_aa: CASSFVFRLAGGPDTQYF; cdr3_nt: TGTGCCAGCAGTTTCGTATTTCGACTAGCGGGGGGACCCGATACGCAGTATTTT
j_call: TRBJ2-5; v_call: TRBV19; clone_size: NA; d_call: TRBD1; cdr3_aa: CASSEGQEQETQYF; cdr3_nt: TGTGCCAGTAGTGAAGGACAGGAGCAAGAGACCCAGTACTTC
j_call: TRBJ2-1; v_call: TRBV9; clone_size: NA; d_call: NA; cdr3_aa: CASSPRELRYNEQFF; cdr3_nt: TGTGCCAGCAGCCCCCGCGAGCTCCGCTACAATGAGCAGTTCTTC
j_call: TRBJ2-7; v_call: TRBV25-1; clone_size: NA; d_call: TRBD2; cdr3_aa: CASRGGQGYEQYF; cdr3_nt: TGTGCCAGCCGGGGGGGCCAAGGCTACGAGCAGTACTTC
j_call: TRBJ1-2; v_call: TRBV11-2; clone_size: NA; d_call: NA; cdr3_aa: CASTSKGVNYGYTF; cdr3_nt: TGTGCCAGCACCTCGAAAGGGGTTAACTATGGCTACACCTTC
j_call: TRBJ2-7; v_call: TRBV28; clone_size: NA; d_call: NA; cdr3_aa: CASSPPGGRKEQYF; cdr3_nt: TGTGCCAGCAGTCCACCCGGGGGGCGCAAAGAGCAGTACTTC
j_call: TRBJ1-4; v_call: TRBV10-3; clone_size: NA; d_call: TRBD1; cdr3_aa: CATSPGTANEKLFF; cdr3_nt: TGTGCCACTTCCCCCGGGACAGCTAACGAAAAACTGTTTTTT
j_call: TRBJ1-4; v_call: TRBV5-1; clone_size: NA; d_call: NA; cdr3_aa: CASSLGYLGGNEKLFF; cdr3_nt: TGCGCCAGCAGCTTGGGGTATCTAGGTGGCAATGAAAAACTGTTTTTT
j_call: TRBJ1-5; v_call: TRBV19; clone_size: NA; d_call: NA; cdr3_aa: CASSIWTVGGQPQHF; cdr3_nt: TGTGCCAGTAGTATATGGACCGTGGGGGGTCAGCCCCAGCATTTT
j_call: TRBJ2-2; v_call: TRBV20-1; clone_size: NA; d_call: TRBD2; cdr3_aa: CSASPRAGVTGELFF; cdr3_nt: TGCAGTGCTAGTCCCCGAGCGGGAGTCACCGGGGAGCTGTTTTTT
j_call: TRBJ1-2; v_call: TRBV5-1; clone_size: NA; d_call: TRBD1; cdr3_aa: CASSRDRGDSGYTF; cdr3_nt: TGCGCCAGCAGCCGAGACAGGGGGGATAGTGGCTACACCTTC
j_call: TRBJ2-1; v_call: TRBV3-1/TRBV3-2; clone_size: NA; d_call: TRBD2; cdr3_aa: CASTTGTSGSNEQFF; cdr3_nt: TGTGCCAGCACGACCGGGACTAGCGGGAGTAATGAGCAGTTCTTC
j_call: TRBJ2-7; v_call: TRBV7-9; clone_size: NA; d_call: NA; cdr3_aa: CASSPRGGISYEQYF; cdr3_nt: TGTGCCAGCAGCCCCCGCGGAGGCATCTCCTACGAGCAGTACTTC
j_call: TRBJ1-1; v_call: TRBV2; clone_size: NA; d_call: NA; cdr3_aa: CASRPDTEAFF; cdr3_nt: TGTGCCAGCAGGCCGGACACCGAAGCTTTCTTT
j_call: TRBJ1-1; v_call: TRBV7-8; clone_size: NA; d_call: NA; cdr3_aa: CASRGGAMMNTEAFF; cdr3_nt: TGTGCCAGCAGGGGGGGGGCTATGATGAACACTGAAGCTTTCTTT
j_call: TRBJ2-5; v_call: TRBV7-2; clone_size: NA; d_call: NA; cdr3_aa: CASSPGRGGETQYF; cdr3_nt: TGTGCCAGCAGCCCAGGAAGGGGCGGAGAGACCCAGTACTTC
j_call: TRBJ2-7; v_call: TRBV27; clone_size: once; d_call: NA; cdr3_aa: CASSLSAGVSTYEQYF; cdr3_nt: TGTGCCAGCAGTTTGTCGGCAGGGGTTTCTACCTACGAGCAGTACTTC
j_call: TRBJ2-7; v_call: TRBV12-3/TRBV12-4; clone_size: NA; d_call: TRBD2; cdr3_aa: CASSPGLGYEQYF; cdr3_nt: TGTGCCAGCAGTCCGGGACTAGGCTACGAGCAGTACTTC
j_call: TRBJ1-1; v_call: TRBV21-1; clone_size: once; d_call: NA; cdr3_aa: CASSKVGLGNTEAFF; cdr3_nt: NA
j_call: TRBJ2-1; v_call: TRBV7-2; clone_size: NA; d_call: TRBD2; cdr3_aa: CASSLQIRQTGGSSSEQFF; cdr3_nt: TGTGCCAGCAGCTTACAAATTAGACAGACGGGAGGGTCCTCAAGTGAGCAGTTCTTC
j_call: TRBJ1-1; v_call: TRBV7-8; clone_size: NA; d_call: NA; cdr3_aa: CASSSRDSMNTEAFF; cdr3_nt: TGTGCCAGCAGCTCCAGGGATTCCATGAACACTGAAGCTTTCTTT
j_call: TRBJ1-2; v_call: TRBV24-1; clone_size: NA; d_call: NA; cdr3_aa: CATSVPTGLGYTF; cdr3_nt: TGTGCCACCAGTGTCCCAACGGGACTCGGCTACACCTTC
j_call: TRBJ2-1; v_call: TRBV19; clone_size: NA; d_call: NA; cdr3_aa: CASSMEVIWNEQFF; cdr3_nt: TGTGCCAGTAGTATGGAGGTGATTTGGAATGAGCAGTTCTTC
j_call: TRBJ2-1; v_call: TRBV30; clone_size: NA; d_call: NA; cdr3_aa: CAWSVSTASIEQFF; cdr3_nt: TGTGCCTGGAGTGTATCGACAGCCTCAATAGAGCAGTTCTTC
j_call: TRBJ2-5; v_call: TRBV24-1; clone_size: few; d_call: TRBD1; cdr3_aa: CATSDSPTGGETQYF; cdr3_nt: TGTGCCACCAGTGACTCTCCGACAGGGGGAGAGACCCAGTACTTC
j_call: TRBJ2-3; v_call: TRBV28; clone_size: NA; d_call: NA; cdr3_aa: CASSSQAGGRPDTQYF; cdr3_nt: TGTGCCAGCAGTTCCCAGGCTGGAGGTAGGCCAGATACGCAGTATTTT
j_call: TRBJ1-6; v_call: TRBV2; clone_size: NA; d_call: TRBD1; cdr3_aa: CASSEQGQGVNSPLHF; cdr3_nt: TGTGCCAGCAGTGAACAAGGACAGGGGGTTAATTCACCCCTCCACTTT
j_call: TRBJ1-2; v_call: TRBV28; clone_size: NA; d_call: NA; cdr3_aa: CASSLAGAPNYGYTF; cdr3_nt: TGTGCCAGCAGTTTAGCAGGGGCGCCTAACTATGGCTACACCTTC
j_call: TRBJ2-3; v_call: TRBV3-1/TRBV3-2; clone_size: once; d_call: TRBD2; cdr3_aa: CASTDSGGFADTQYF; cdr3_nt: TGTGCCAGCACCGATAGCGGGGGATTTGCGGATACGCAGTATTTT
j_call: TRBJ1-2; v_call: TRBV27; clone_size: NA; d_call: TRBD1; cdr3_aa: CASSPRSGQGAGYGYTF; cdr3_nt: TGTGCCAGCAGCCCCCGTTCAGGACAGGGGGCGGGCTATGGCTACACCTTC
j_call: TRBJ2-2; v_call: TRBV19; clone_size: NA; d_call: TRBD1; cdr3_aa: CAAKGGTGGPGELFF; cdr3_nt: TGTGCCGCAAAGGGTGGGACAGGGGGCCCCGGGGAGCTGTTTTTT
j_call: TRBJ2-5; v_call: TRBV24-1; clone_size: NA; d_call: TRBD2; cdr3_aa: CATSVRGGETQYF; cdr3_nt: TGTGCCACCAGTGTTCGGGGGGGAGAGACCCAGTACTTC